Below are 22 T cell receptor beta chains sequenced from a single sample in a study of blood T cell repertoires in COVID-19. Repertoires were generated with immunoSEQ multiplex PCR, while TCRdb's copy carries only in-frame clones and drops some. The repertoire holds fewer than 100,000 clones, with approximately 85% as singletons. Specimen: peripheral blood. These receptors all stem from a man in his forties or fifties with COVID-19, enrolled during active disease.

J is TRBJ2-1 and V is TRBV4-3, with D unresolved. The CDR3 sequence is 14 residues long. The V gene's germline CDR1 is LGHNA and CDR2 YSLEER. Trimming removed 1 base at V and 5 bases at J, with 9 bases between. This chain's CDR3 is CASSQGVRDNEQFF. In DNA, the CDR3 is TGCGCCAGCAGCCAAGGGGTACGGGACAATGAGCAGTTCTTC.

The chain uses TRBV27 and TRBJ2-5, with a tentative D call TRBD2 (6 bases). Germline V CDR1 and CDR2: MNHEY, SMNVEV (reference sequence). This CDR3 spans 14 amino acids. Trimming cost V 2 bases and J 7 bases, with 14 bases left between them. The CDR3 spells CASSLKVWGGTQYF. CDR3 sequence (DNA): TGTGCCAGCAGTTTAAAAGTCTGGGGAGGGACCCAGTACTTC.

This sequence joins TRBV27 and TRBJ2-7; 12 bases map to TRBD2. V gave up 5 bases and J gave up 4 bases; unmatched junction bases: 6. The CDR3 is 15 residues long. Germline V gene lookup returns CDR1 MNHEY and CDR2 SMNVEV (reference sequence). The DNA for the CDR3 is TGTGCCAGCAGTCCGATACTAGCGGGAGGATACGAGCAGTACTTC. Translated: CASSPILAGGYEQYF.

The chain links TRBV6-1 to TRBJ1-3; D ambiguous. CDR1 is MNHNS and CDR2 is SASEGT in the germline V gene. This CDR3 has 14 residues. V was pared by 2 bases and J by 3 bases, with 8 bases between. In nucleotides, the CDR3 is TGTGCCAGCAGTGAAAGCGGTCGTGGAAACACCATATATTTT. Translation gives CASSESGRGNTIYF.

This clone has only one observation. The J gene is TRBJ1-1, the V gene TRBV28, with 8 bases identical to TRBD1. The V and J ends lost 5 bases and 4 bases, in that order; junction bases with no gene match: 6. The CDR3 totals 14 residues. Germline values: CDR1 MDHEN, CDR2 SYDVKM. CDR3 bases: TGTGCCAGCAGTCCCGGGACAGGAGGCACTGAAGCTTTCTTT. As protein: CASSPGTGGTEAFF.

The chain combines TRBV5-4 with TRBJ1-2, with TRBD1 as a possible D gene (5 bases). In germline, CDR1 is SGHNT, CDR2 YYREEE (reference sequence). The V end was cut by 3 bases, the J end by 5 bases, with 11 bases between. CDR3 length: 13 amino acids. The CDR3 protein is CASSSEGIYGYTF. The DNA of the CDR3 is TGTGCCAGCAGCTCGGAGGGGATTTATGGCTACACCTTC.

The chain uses TRBV5-4 and TRBJ2-3; 7 bases align to TRBD2. The CDR3 totals 16 residues. J was trimmed by 2 bases and V by 0 bases; bases with no gene match: 6. The germline V gene encodes CDR1 SGHNT and CDR2 YYREEE (reference sequence). This CDR3 reads CASSLGPLADTDTQYF. The DNA for the CDR3 is TGTGCCAGCAGCTTGGGTCCCCTAGCGGACACAGATACGCAGTATTTT.

The chain uses TRBV19 and TRBJ1-6; TRBD1 is a possible D gene (5 bases). There are 15 residues in the CDR3. V gave up 1 base and J gave up 11 bases, with 15 bases separating them. CDR1 is LNHDA, CDR2 SQIVND, per germline (reference sequence). Written as DNA, the CDR3 is TGTGCCAGTAGTATAGGGGGCACTCCGGGGGCACCCCTCCACTTT. This gives the protein CASSIGGTPGAPLHF.

The V gene is TRBV6-5, the J gene TRBJ2-7; the match to TRBD2 covers 15 bases. This CDR3 comprises 14 residues. The ends lost 4 bases at V and 10 bases at J; junction bases unmatched: 5. CDR1 and CDR2 (germline): MNHEY, SVGAGI. CDR3 sequence (DNA): TGTGCCAGCAGTTGGACTAGCGGGAGGGCCTACCAGTACTTC. It codes for CASSWTSGRAYQYF.

The chain joins TRBV13 to TRBJ1-4, with D possibly TRBD1 on 5 matching bases. The CDR3 length is 16 residues. Looked up from germline, CDR1 is PRHDT and CDR2 is FYEKMQ (reference sequence). Deletions cut 0 bases from V and 10 bases from J, with 18 bases between. The CDR3 spells CASSLGGPLGPGKLFF. CDR3 nucleotide sequence: TGTGCCAGCAGCTTAGGTGGCCCACTGGGGCCGGGAAAACTGTTTTTT.

The genes are TRBV29-1 and TRBJ1-2, with 7 bases matching TRBD1. V lost 7 bases to trimming and J lost 4 bases; unmatched junction nucleotides: 18. CDR1 and CDR2 (germline): SQVTM, ANQGSEA. This CDR3 spans 16 amino acids. This CDR3 reads CSGGDTGTAGSYGYTF. In nucleotides, the CDR3 is TGCAGCGGCGGGGATACCGGGACAGCAGGGTCCTATGGCTACACCTTC. Using reference TRBV29-1 and TRBJ1-2 for the parts outside the CDR3, the full variable domain is SAVISQKPSRDICQRGTSLTIQCQVDSQVTMMFWYRQQPGQSLTLIATANQGSEATYESGFVIDKFPISRPNLTFSTLTVSNMSPEDSSIYLCSGGDTGTAGSYGYTFGSGTRLTVV.

The rearrangement links TRBV15 to TRBJ2-2; a weak D match, TRBD2 (5 bases). CDR3 length: 16 residues. V gave up 0 bases and J gave up 7 bases, with 15 bases separating them. CDR1 is LNHNV and CDR2 is YYDKDF in the germline V gene (reference sequence). CDR3 sequence reads: CATSREAGWRNGELFF. CDR3 nucleotides: TGTGCCACCAGCAGAGAAGCCGGATGGAGGAACGGGGAGCTGTTTTTT.

The CDR3 loop is CASSLGQDYGYTF. DNA for the CDR3: TGTGCCAGCAGCCTCGGACAGGATTATGGCTACACCTTC. V is TRBV25-1 and J is TRBJ1-2; TRBD1 agrees at 7 bases. Germline V lookup: CDR1 MGHDK, CDR2 SYGVNS. This CDR3 is built from 13 residues. Germline trimming cut 6 bases from V and 5 bases from J; bases unmatched to any gene: 6.

The rearrangement joins TRBV27 to TRBJ2-1; D may be TRBD1 (5 bases). The V gene's germline CDR1 is MNHEY and CDR2 SMNVEV (reference sequence). The CDR3 extends over 12 amino acids. V lost 5 bases and J 9 bases, leaving 11 bases between the germline ends. DNA for the CDR3: TGTGCCAGCAGTCCTATAGGGGCTGAGCAGTTCTTC. Its protein is CASSPIGAEQFF.

The rearrangement joins TRBV28 to TRBJ2-7; maybe TRBD1 (6 bases). Germline-derived CDR1 and CDR2 are MDHEN and SYDVKM. The CDR3 sequence is 11 residues long. The CDR3, as DNA: TGTACAACAGGGATTTACTACGAGCAGTACTTC. Protein product: CTTGIYYEQYF.

The rearrangement joins TRBV5-4 to TRBJ1-1; maybe TRBD1 (5 bases). Trimming removed 4 bases at V and 8 bases at J, with 9 bases between. Germline V gives CDR1 SGHNT, CDR2 YYREEE (reference sequence). This CDR3 region has 11 residues. CDR3 residues: CASSLGQEAFF. In DNA, the CDR3 is TGTGCCAGCAGCCTAGGACAAGAAGCTTTCTTT.

V gene TRBV2 combines with J gene TRBJ2-5, with 10 bases matching TRBD2. The V gene's germline CDR1 is SNHLY and CDR2 FYNNEI. CDR3 length: 14 residues. The J segment lost 4 bases and the V segment lost 11 bases, leaving 10 bases of the junction unmatched. CDR3 DNA: TGTGCCGGAGCGCTAGCGGGAGTTTCAGAGACCCAGTACTTC. This encodes CAGALAGVSETQYF.

The rearrangement links TRBV5-1 to TRBJ2-7; the match to TRBD1 covers 7 bases. Germline lookup yields CDR1 SGHRS and CDR2 YFSETQ. The CDR3 covers 14 residues. With V trimmed by 5 bases and J by 1 base, 6 bases remained unmatched. The CDR3 loop reads CASSWDRFSYEQYF. As DNA, the CDR3 is TGCGCCAGCAGTTGGGACAGATTTTCCTACGAGCAGTACTTC.

A single count supports this clone. The chain links TRBV30 to TRBJ2-5, with TRBD2 identical over 13 bases. The CDR3 runs to 17 residues. The ends lost 2 bases at V and 5 bases at J; junction bases unmatched: 11. CDR1 and CDR2 from the germline V gene are GTSNPN and SVGIG (reference sequence). The CDR3 DNA follows: TGTGCCTGGAGTCGAGGAGGGACTAGCGGGATTTCGGAGACCCAGTACTTC. It specifies CAWSRGGTSGISETQYF.

The chain is built from TRBV6-1 and TRBJ2-1, with D possibly being TRBD2 (5 bases). The germline V and J ends were trimmed by 4 bases and 5 bases, with 21 bases remaining between them. CDR1 and CDR2 from the germline V gene are MNHNS and SASEGT. The CDR3 is 17 amino acids. The CDR3, as DNA: TGTGCCAGCAGTGTCACGGGGAACCCCTTTACCAACAATGAGCAGTTCTTC. This codes for CASSVTGNPFTNNEQFF.

The chain employs TRBV11-2 and TRBJ2-3; 10 bases map to TRBD2. The junction had 15 bases not matched to a gene; V was cut back by 7 bases and J by 5 bases. CDR3 length: 17 amino acids. The germline CDR1 and CDR2 sequences are SGHAT and FQNNGV. CDR3 loop: CASIRGVSGRKGDTQYF. Here the CDR3 DNA reads TGTGCCAGCATTCGCGGGGTTAGCGGGAGGAAGGGAGATACGCAGTATTTT.

The chain has TRBV2 and TRBJ1-2, with D maybe TRBD1 (6 bases). The CDR3 consists of 15 residues. Germline CDR1 reads SNHLY; CDR2 reads FYNNEI. The ends were cut back, 2 bases at V and 8 bases at J, with 18 bases in the middle. The CDR3, as DNA: TGTGCCAGCAGTGAAATGGGGACACCGGCCTTAGGCTACACCTTC. It specifies CASSEMGTPALGYTF.